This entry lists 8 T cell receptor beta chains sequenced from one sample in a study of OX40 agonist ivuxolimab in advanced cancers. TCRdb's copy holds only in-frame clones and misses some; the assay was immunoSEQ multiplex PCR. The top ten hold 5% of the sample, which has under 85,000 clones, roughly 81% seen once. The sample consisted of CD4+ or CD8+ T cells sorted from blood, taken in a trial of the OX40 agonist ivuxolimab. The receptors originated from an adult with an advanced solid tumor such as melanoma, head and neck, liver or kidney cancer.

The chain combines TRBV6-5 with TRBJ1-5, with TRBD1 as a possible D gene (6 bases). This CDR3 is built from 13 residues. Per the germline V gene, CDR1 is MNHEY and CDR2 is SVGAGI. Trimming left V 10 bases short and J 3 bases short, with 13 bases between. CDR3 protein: CAIGGGANQPQHF. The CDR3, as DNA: TGTGCCATCGGCGGGGGGGCCAATCAGCCCCAGCATTTT.

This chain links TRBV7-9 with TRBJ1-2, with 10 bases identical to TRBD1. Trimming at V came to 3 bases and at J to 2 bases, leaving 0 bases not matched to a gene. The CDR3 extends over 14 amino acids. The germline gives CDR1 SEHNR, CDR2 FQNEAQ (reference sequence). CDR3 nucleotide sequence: TGTGCCAGCAGCTTGGGACAGGGGAACTATGGCTACACCTTC. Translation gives CASSLGQGNYGYTF.

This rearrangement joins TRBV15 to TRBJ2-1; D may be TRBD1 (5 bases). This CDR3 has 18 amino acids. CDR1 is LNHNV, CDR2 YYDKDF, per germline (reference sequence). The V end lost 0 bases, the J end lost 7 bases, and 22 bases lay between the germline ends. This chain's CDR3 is CATSRDPGQGPGWNEQFF. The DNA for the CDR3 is TGTGCCACCAGCAGAGACCCCGGGCAGGGCCCAGGGTGGAATGAGCAGTTCTTC.

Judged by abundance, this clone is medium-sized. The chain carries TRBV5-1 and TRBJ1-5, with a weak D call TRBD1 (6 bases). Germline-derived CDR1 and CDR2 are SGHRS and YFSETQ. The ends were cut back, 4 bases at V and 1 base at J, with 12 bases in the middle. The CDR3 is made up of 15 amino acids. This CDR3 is CASSAGTQSNQPQHF. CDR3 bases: TGCGCCAGCAGCGCCGGGACACAGAGCAATCAGCCCCAGCATTTT.

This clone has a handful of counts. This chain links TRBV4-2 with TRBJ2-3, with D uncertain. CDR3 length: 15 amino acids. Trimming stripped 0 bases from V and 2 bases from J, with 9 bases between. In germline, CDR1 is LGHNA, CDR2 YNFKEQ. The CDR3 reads CASSQDDGYTDTQYF. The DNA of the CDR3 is TGTGCCAGCAGCCAAGATGATGGGTACACAGATACGCAGTATTTT.

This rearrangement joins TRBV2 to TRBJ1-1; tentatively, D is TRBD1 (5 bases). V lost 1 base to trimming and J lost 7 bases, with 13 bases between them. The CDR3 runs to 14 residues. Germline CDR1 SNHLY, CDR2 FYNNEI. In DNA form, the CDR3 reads TGTGCCAGCAGTGAAGGCCGGACAATGATTGAAGCTTTCTTT. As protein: CASSEGRTMIEAFF.

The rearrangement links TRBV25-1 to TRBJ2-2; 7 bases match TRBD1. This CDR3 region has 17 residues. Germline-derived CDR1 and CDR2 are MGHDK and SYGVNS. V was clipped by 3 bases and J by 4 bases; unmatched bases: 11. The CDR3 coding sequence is TGTGCCAGCAGTGACCTCAGACAGGGCCTAGGCACCGGGGAGCTGTTTTTT. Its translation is CASSDLRQGLGTGELFF.

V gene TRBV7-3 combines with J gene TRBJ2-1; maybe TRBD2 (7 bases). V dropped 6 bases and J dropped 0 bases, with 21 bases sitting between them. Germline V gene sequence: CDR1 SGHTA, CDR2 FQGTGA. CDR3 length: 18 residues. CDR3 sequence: CASSPGRGGGSSYNEQFF. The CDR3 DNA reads TGTGCCAGCAGTCCCGGAAGGGGCGGGGGCAGCTCCTACAATGAGCAGTTCTTC. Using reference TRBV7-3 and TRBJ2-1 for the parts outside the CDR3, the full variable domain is GAGVSQTPSNKVTEKGKYVELRCDPISGHTALYWYRQSLGQGPEFLIYFQGTGAADDSGLPNDRFFAVRPEGSVSTLKIQRTERGDSAVYLCASSPGRGGGSSYNEQFFGPGTRLTVL.